Listed here are 31 T cell receptor beta chains from one sample, sequenced in a study of T cell repertoires in cytomegalovirus infection. TCRdb re-called the reads through MiXCR, storing one row per CDR3 protein. The data contain some 150,000 distinct CDR3 sequences, 5.5% to 8% of them singletons. Sequencing was done on a sample of PBMCs. The receptors were gathered from a human donor in good health (CMV status not recorded). Some clones in this sample may be carry-over from other donors' samples.

This clonotype was seen many times. The gene calls are TRBV10-3 and TRBJ2-7, with TRBD2 identical over 8 bases. V was pared by 3 bases and J by 3 bases, with 4 bases of the junction left unmatched. The CDR3 runs 14 residues. Germline assignment: CDR1 ENHRY and CDR2 SYGVKD. The CDR3: CAISEKRGNYEQYF. In DNA, the CDR3 is TGTGCCATCAGTGAAAAGCGGGGGAACTACGAGCAGTACTTC.

This clonotype has ten or more counts. The V and J genes are TRBV10-3 and TRBJ1-1; possibly TRBD1 for D (5 bases). With 3 bases removed from V and 3 bases from J, the gap between germline ends came to 20 bases. This CDR3 has 17 amino acids. Looked up from germline, CDR1 is ENHRY and CDR2 is SYGVKD. The CDR3, as DNA: TGTGCCATCAGTGATTCTGGGGCAGGGTCAAGCGACACTGAAGCTTTCTTT. This encodes CAISDSGAGSSDTEAFF.

Ten or more counts support this clonotype. The chain carries TRBV7-9 and TRBJ2-2; a possible D gene is TRBD1 (6 bases). Trimming left V 5 bases short and J 5 bases short, with 15 bases between. This CDR3 region has 15 residues. Germline V gene lookup returns CDR1 SEHNR and CDR2 FQNEAQ (reference sequence). The chain's CDR3 is CASSPYRDWTGELFF. CDR3 nucleotide sequence: TGTGCCAGCAGCCCGTACAGGGATTGGACCGGGGAGCTGTTTTTT.

At least ten counts were recorded for this clonotype. This chain joins TRBV7-8 and TRBJ1-2; unclear D gene. The V end lost 5 bases, the J end lost 0 bases, and 7 bases lay between the germline ends. The length of the CDR3 is 13 residues. Germline V gene lookup returns CDR1 SGHVS and CDR2 FQNEAQ. The CDR3 here is CASSIGPNYGYTF. As DNA, the CDR3 is TGTGCCAGCAGCATCGGGCCTAACTATGGCTACACCTTC.

This clonotype appeared many times. V and J are TRBV7-9 and TRBJ2-1, with D hard to call. This CDR3 has 14 residues. V shed 5 bases and J shed 7 bases, with 15 bases lying between them. The germline V gene has CDR1 SEHNR and CDR2 FQNEAQ (reference sequence). The CDR3 sequence: CASSPELSANEQFF. The CDR3 DNA reads as TGTGCCAGCAGCCCCGAACTCTCGGCAAATGAGCAGTTCTTC. Variable domain in full (rest from reference TRBV7-9 and TRBJ2-1): DTGVSQNPRHKITKRGQNVTFRCDPISEHNRLYWYRQTLGQGPEFLTYFQNEAQLEKSRLLSDRFSAERPKGSFSTLEIQRTEQGDSAMYLCASSPELSANEQFFGPGTRLTVL.

Many counts were recorded for this clonotype. One junction end does not reproduce the germline sequence, and a read error may be involved. The V and J genes are TRBV20-1 and TRBJ2-7, with 8 nucleotides matching TRBD1. This CDR3 spans 11 amino acids. The germline V gene has CDR1 DFQATT and CDR2 SNEGSKA (reference sequence). The CDR3 loop reads CSAPGTGPRHF. CDR3 nucleotide sequence: TGCAGTGCCCCCGGGACAGGACCCAGGCACTTC.

The table lists this clonotype with a few counts. The chain joins TRBV20-1 to TRBJ2-5, with TRBD2 as a possible D gene (7 bases). This CDR3 has 15 residues. Germline CDR1 DFQATT, CDR2 SNEGSKA (reference sequence). CDR3 sequence: CSLSLAGDIQETQYF. The CDR3 coding sequence is TGCAGCCTCTCGTTGGCGGGGGACATACAAGAGACCCAGTACTTC.

This clonotype has ten or more counts. The V call is TRBV7-6, the J call TRBJ2-5; 9 nucleotides agree with TRBD2. CDR1 is SGHVS, CDR2 FNYEAQ, per germline. V lost 5 bases and J lost 5; bases outside the gene matches: 9. The CDR3 loop spans 15 amino acids. This CDR3 is CASSPSGTSTETQYF. The CDR3 region has the DNA TGTGCCAGCAGCCCTTCCGGGACTAGCACCGAGACCCAGTACTTC.

V gene TRBV29-1 combines with J gene TRBJ1-1; no reliable D call. V lost 6 bases to trimming and J lost 4 bases, with 21 bases between them. CDR1 is SQVTM, CDR2 ANQGSEA, per germline. This CDR3 has 15 residues. The CDR3 spells CSVPPWPGSGTEAFF. The CDR3 bases are TGCAGCGTCCCCCCCTGGCCCGGCTCGGGCACTGAAGCTTTCTTT. The whole variable domain, remainder taken from reference TRBV29-1 and TRBJ1-1, is SAVISQKPSRDICQRGTSLTIQCQVDSQVTMMFWYRQQPGQSLTLIATANQGSEATYESGFVIDKFPISRPNLTFSTLTVSNMSPEDSSIYLCSVPPWPGSGTEAFFGQGTRLTVV.

Many counts were recorded for this clonotype. V gene TRBV7-2 combines with J gene TRBJ1-5, with TRBD1 as a possible D gene (5 bases). CDR3 size: 15 residues. V dropped 5 bases and J dropped 0 bases, with 11 bases sitting between them. Looked up from germline, CDR1 is SGHTA and CDR2 is FQGNSA. As DNA, the CDR3 is TGTGCCAGCAGCGGGGACGGATTTAGCAATCAGCCCCAGCATTTT. Amino acid sequence: CASSGDGFSNQPQHF.

In this sample, this clonotype turned up a few times. The chain uses TRBV7-2 and TRBJ2-2, with D uncertain. Deletions cut 1 base from V and 4 bases from J, with 7 bases between. CDR3 size: 14 residues. Germline V CDR1 and CDR2: SGHTA, FQGNSA. The CDR3 loop reads CASSLDRSTGELFF. The CDR3 bases are TGTGCCAGCAGCTTAGACAGATCCACCGGGGAGCTGTTTTTT.

This clonotype was seen repeatedly, ten times or more. This sequence joins TRBV7-2 and TRBJ2-5; 11 positions agree with TRBD2. This CDR3 is 15 amino acids long. V gave up 5 bases and J gave up 5 bases; unmatched junction bases: 7. The germline gives CDR1 SGHTA, CDR2 FQGNSA. CDR3 bases: TGTGCCAGCAGCCCGCGACTAGCGGGGAGCGAGACCCAGTACTTC. The encoded protein is CASSPRLAGSETQYF.

This clonotype was detected many times. This chain connects TRBV7-2 to TRBJ2-6; D uncertain. Trimming took 1 base from V and 2 from J, leaving 9 bases between them. The CDR3 extends over 16 amino acids. Looked up from germline, CDR1 is SGHTA and CDR2 is FQGNSA. CDR3 DNA: TGTGCCAGCAGCTTAGTGACGGGTACTGGGGCCAACGTCCTGACTTTC. Its protein is CASSLVTGTGANVLTF.

The table lists this clonotype with many counts. The genes are TRBV7-2 and TRBJ2-1, with 9 bases that match TRBD2. The germline V gene encodes CDR1 SGHTA and CDR2 FQGNSA. Losses at the gene ends were 2 bases for V and 3 bases for J; bases not matched to a gene: 11. This CDR3 spans 18 amino acids. In DNA form, the CDR3 reads TGTGCCAGCAGCTTATTCCCCAGCGGGGGGCCAAACTACAATGAGCAGTTCTTC. This codes for CASSLFPSGGPNYNEQFF.

At least ten counts were recorded for this clonotype. The chain couples TRBV5-1 to TRBJ2-1; 7 bases map to TRBD2. The CDR3 has 13 residues. After removal of 7 bases from V and 7 bases from J, the junction contained 8 bases not matched to a gene. Germline V gene data show CDR1 as SGHRS and CDR2 as YFSETQ. The CDR3 spells CASAGLVRNEQFF. The CDR3 region has the DNA TGCGCCAGCGCAGGACTAGTCCGGAATGAGCAGTTCTTC.

The gene calls are TRBV7-9 and TRBJ2-5; 9 bases are shared with TRBD1. The junction had 6 bases not matched to a gene; V was cut back by 3 bases and J by 4 bases. This CDR3 is built from 15 residues. Germline V gene sequence: CDR1 SEHNR, CDR2 FQNEAQ (reference sequence). CDR3 in DNA: TGTGCCAGCAGCTTGGGGACAGGGCTGACAGAGACCCAGTACTTC. Amino acid sequence: CASSLGTGLTETQYF.

There are a few counts of this clonotype. This chain uses TRBV29-1 with TRBJ1-4; D ambiguous. The CDR3 is 14 amino acids. V lost 4 bases and J 2 bases, leaving 11 bases between the germline ends. The germline CDR1 and CDR2 sequences are SQVTM and ANQGSEA. CDR3 sequence: CSVGTGWTNEKLFF. In DNA form, the CDR3 reads TGCAGCGTTGGAACGGGGTGGACTAATGAAAAACTGTTTTTT.

The V call is TRBV11-3, the J call TRBJ2-2; D is perhaps TRBD1 (6 bases). Trimming removed 5 bases at V and 0 bases at J, with 19 bases between. The CDR3 is 18 amino acids. Germline lookup yields CDR1 SGHNT and CDR2 YENEEA. The CDR3 sequence is CASSLRQVALSNTGELFF. DNA for the CDR3: TGTGCCAGCAGCCTTAGACAGGTAGCACTATCGAACACCGGGGAGCTGTTTTTT.

The chain employs TRBV7-2 and TRBJ2-1, with D hard to call. Trimming took off 6 bases at V and 6 bases at J, with 9 bases between the two ends. The germline V gene has CDR1 SGHTA and CDR2 FQGNSA. This CDR3 has 12 residues. The CDR3 region is CASRASGNEQFF. CDR3 DNA sequence: TGTGCCAGCAGGGCGAGTGGCAATGAGCAGTTCTTC.

V and J are TRBV28 and TRBJ2-7; D remains unclear. The germline gives CDR1 MDHEN, CDR2 SYDVKM. The ends were cut back, 10 bases at V and 4 bases at J, with 14 bases in the middle. This CDR3 region has 12 residues. CDR3 coding DNA: TGTGCCACGGTTTCGGACGGTTACGAGCAGTACTTC. Residues: CATVSDGYEQYF.

With regard to this clonotype: This sequence may be a read error, since a much larger clone differs from it by one base. This rearrangement joins TRBV27 to TRBJ2-3; possibly TRBD1 or TRBD2 for D (5 bases each). The CDR3 has 14 residues. CDR1 and CDR2 (germline): MNHEY, SMNVEV (reference sequence). The CDR3 spells CASSPGPSRDTEYF. CDR3 sequence (DNA): TGTGCCAGCAGTCCGGGACCGTCCAGAGATACGGAGTATTTT.

This clonotype was seen repeatedly, ten times or more. The chain is built from TRBV12-3 or TRBV12-4 and TRBJ2-5; D uncertain. The V end lost 5 bases, the J end lost 1 base, and 5 bases lay between the germline ends. The CDR3 runs 12 residues. CDR3 region: CASSPTQETQYF. The CDR3 coding sequence is TGTGCCAGCAGTCCCACCCAAGAGACCCAGTACTTC.

This chain links TRBV7-9 with TRBJ1-1, with D tentatively TRBD1 (5 bases). Per the germline V gene, CDR1 is SEHNR and CDR2 is FQNEAQ (reference sequence). The germline V and J ends were trimmed by 1 base and 3 bases, with 21 bases remaining between them. This CDR3 is 18 amino acids long. The CDR3 sequence is CASSLVPSTGSLYTEAFF. The CDR3 DNA is TGTGCCAGCAGCTTAGTACCGTCAACAGGCTCCCTCTACACTGAAGCTTTCTTT.

This clonotype was picked up many times. The chain links TRBV7-2 to TRBJ2-7; no reliable D call. Germline lookup yields CDR1 SGHTA and CDR2 FQGNSA. The CDR3 loop spans 11 amino acids. With 0 bases removed from V and 5 bases from J, the gap between germline ends came to 2 bases. Written as DNA, the CDR3 is TGTGCCAGCAGCTTAGCGAACGAGCAGTACTTC. Amino acids: CASSLANEQYF.

This clonotype was seen more than once but under ten times. The CDR3 region is CASSLGGARRGYTF. The CDR3 nucleotides read TGTGCCAGCAGTTTAGGGGGGGCGCGTCGAGGCTACACCTTC. V usage is TRBV28 and J usage is TRBJ1-2; D is possibly TRBD1 (6 bases). This CDR3 contains 14 residues. V was cut by 2 bases and J by 8 bases, with 15 bases left in between. Germline V lookup: CDR1 MDHEN, CDR2 SYDVKM.

This clonotype was seen repeatedly, ten times or more. The CDR3 bases are TGTGCCAGCAGCTTACGGGGGGGCACGGGGCATGAGCAGTTCTTC. It is translated as CASSLRGGTGHEQFF. The chain uses TRBV7-2 and TRBJ2-1; 8 bases map to TRBD2. CDR3 length: 15 residues. Germline V gene lookup returns CDR1 SGHTA and CDR2 FQGNSA. V was clipped by 2 bases and J by 8 bases; unmatched bases: 8.

This clonotype was observed at least ten times. The chain couples TRBV11-2 to TRBJ2-1; no clear D gene. This CDR3 has 14 amino acids. Germline V lookup: CDR1 SGHAT, CDR2 FQNNGV. The V end was cut by 5 bases, the J end by 6 bases, with 14 bases between. In DNA form, the CDR3 reads TGTGCCAGCAGCCTCATCCGAGAGACCAATGAGCAGTTCTTC. This gives the protein CASSLIRETNEQFF.

This clonotype appeared many times. This chain uses TRBV12-3 or TRBV12-4 with TRBJ1-6; unclear D gene. The CDR3 contains 19 residues. With 4 bases removed from V and 0 bases from J, the gap between germline ends came to 19 bases. The CDR3 sequence: CASSSRAFTGSSYNSPLHF. CDR3 in DNA: TGTGCCAGCAGTTCCAGAGCCTTTACCGGGAGCTCCTATAATTCACCCCTCCACTTT.

This clonotype was observed many times. CDR3 amino acids: CASSQVDLGLSYNEQFF. The CDR3 nucleotides are TGCGCCAGCAGCCAAGTAGACCTGGGACTGTCCTACAATGAGCAGTTCTTC. This chain connects TRBV4-1 to TRBJ2-1, with D perhaps TRBD2 (6 bases). The V end lost 1 base, the J end lost 1 base, and 14 bases lay between the germline ends. Per the germline V gene, CDR1 is MGHRA and CDR2 is YSYEKL. The CDR3 is 17 residues long.

There are many counts of this clonotype. This chain connects TRBV7-8 to TRBJ2-5; 10 nucleotides line up with TRBD2. After removal of 1 base from V and 4 bases from J, the junction contained 9 bases not matched to a gene. The germline V gene encodes CDR1 SGHVS and CDR2 FQNEAQ. The CDR3 is 17 residues long. Here the CDR3 reads CASSLGLERGGRETQYF. CDR3 bases: TGTGCCAGCAGCTTAGGGCTAGAGCGGGGGGGCCGAGAGACCCAGTACTTC.

The sample holds many counts of this clonotype. The chain has TRBV29-1 and TRBJ2-7; D unresolved. With 7 bases removed from V and 2 bases from J, the gap between germline ends came to 12 bases. Per germline, CDR1 SQVTM and CDR2 ANQGSEA. CDR3 length: 12 residues. Here the CDR3 reads CSAGPQTYEQYF. DNA for the CDR3: TGCAGCGCCGGACCCCAAACCTACGAGCAGTACTTC.